The clone carrying this TCR beta chain was counted only a few times. The entirety of the isolated RNA underwent reverse transcription, so expressed TCRB transcripts were sequenced. Only in-frame clones appear in the TCRdb table, and some are missing; sequencing was by immunoSEQ multiplex PCR. Among 430,000 or so clones listed, roughly 11% were seen once. This sample was included in a study of beta chain features in type 1 diabetes. This CDR3 region has 15 residues. V was pared by 2 bases and J by 5 bases, with 6 bases of the junction left unmatched. In germline, CDR1 is SGHNT, CDR2 YYREEE (reference sequence). It was via CD45RO/CCR7/CD25/CD127/CD95/CD27 that CD4+ naive, central memory, regulatory and stem cell-like memory cells were sorted.

The sequenced material came from naive CD4+ T cells from blood. This clonotype was sampled from a woman between 18 and 29 years old in good health. The gene calls are TRBV5-4 and TRBJ2-3, with TRBD2 identical over 9 bases. For the CDR3, the DNA is TGTGCCAGCAGCTTCGAGCCTAGCGGGGTAGATACGCAGTATTTT. As protein: CASSFEPSGVDTQYF.